The 5 T cell receptor beta chains below come from one sample, sequenced in a study of shared clonotypes between healthy human individuals. Repertoires were generated with immunoSEQ multiplex PCR, while TCRdb's copy carries only in-frame clones and drops some. The table records around 1.1 million clones, about 80% of them present only once. Sequences were obtained from memory CD4+ T cells from PBMCs. Noted subset: CD45RA-negative fraction. The receptors derive from a man between 18 and 29 years old in good health. Some clones in this sample may be carry-over from other donors' samples.

V is TRBV14 and J is TRBJ2-6, with D perhaps matching TRBD2 (7 bases). V lost 3 bases and J lost 2, with 17 bases in between. Germline-derived CDR1 and CDR2 are SGHDN and FVKESK. The CDR3 has 18 amino acids. The CDR3: CASSQIPIGGAGANVLTF. As DNA, the CDR3 is TGTGCCAGCAGCCAGATACCTATAGGGGGGGCTGGGGCCAACGTCCTGACTTTC.

The rearrangement joins TRBV19 to TRBJ1-1; 7 nucleotides align to TRBD1. CDR1 is LNHDA and CDR2 is SQIVND in the germline V gene (reference sequence). The CDR3 has 16 amino acids. V trimming: 6 bases; J trimming: 3 bases; junction bases outside the gene matches: 13. CDR3 sequence: CASSPGDSGSYTEAFF. CDR3 bases: TGTGCCAGTAGCCCCGGGGACAGCGGGTCTTACACTGAAGCTTTCTTT.

The chain employs TRBV6-6 and TRBJ2-7; TRBD2 matches at 8 bases. CDR3 length: 14 amino acids. Unmatched junction bases numbered 5, after V lost 4 bases and J lost 3 bases. CDR1 and CDR2 (germline): MNHNY, SVGAGI (reference sequence). The chain's CDR3 is CASSSRGGIYEQYF. CDR3 coding DNA: TGTGCCAGCAGTTCCCGGGGGGGGATCTACGAGCAGTACTTC.

The CDR3 bases are TGCGCCAGCAGCTTGATCGGGCCCGGGGCAGATACGCAGTATTTT. Protein sequence: CASSLIGPGADTQYF. The chain links TRBV5-1 to TRBJ2-3; D may be TRBD2 (5 bases). The CDR3 covers 15 residues. Germline lookup yields CDR1 SGHRS and CDR2 YFSETQ. Trimming removed 1 base at V and 4 bases at J, with 13 bases between.

The chain has TRBV5-1 and TRBJ1-4; D unresolved. Between the trimmed V and J ends, which lost 4 bases and 3 bases, there was a span of 10 bases. Germline values: CDR1 SGHRS, CDR2 YFSETQ. The CDR3 is made up of 14 amino acids. CDR3 bases: TGCGCCAGCAGCCTTTCTCAGGCTAATGAAAAACTGTTTTTT. Translating gives CASSLSQANEKLFF.